This entry is about one T cell receptor (beta chain). Its antigen has not been determined. The input lacks base qualities; no much larger clone sits a single base away. The CDR3 regions of human TCRbeta chains were subjected to immunosequencing. Concerning the study's data processing: TCRs in the repertoires were matched against a reference library of SARS-CoV-2-specific TCRs that had been generated with the MIRA antigen-specificity platform. Breadth was defined as the fraction of unique TCRs that were SARS-CoV-2-associated, and depth was defined as the fraction of total T cells that were SARS-CoV-2-associated. Using the MIRA data, each spike-specific TCR was assigned both to the spike region to which the TCR was reactive and to a CD4 or CD8 class. Log10-transformed breadth and depth values were compared by one-way ANOVA with Sidak's multiple comparisons tests. In TCRdb, the immuneACCESS table is reduced to in-frame sequences with V and J assigned. These tables do not hold every clone; where another copy was compared, an unresolved V gene accounts for under half, and the others remain unexplained. That table furnishes V, J and clone size, whereas the DNA furnished D and trimming. Counted in this sample were approximately 94,000 clones; approximately 90% of them appeared once. The top ten constitute about 1.8% of the sample.

This record belongs to a study of T cell responses to AZD1222 COVID-19 vaccine (dated by TCRdb to about 2021). A note on the overall study: Because spike-specific TCR depth and breadth did not differ between the two schedules, AZD1222 recipients who got a second dose at roughly 4 weeks were pooled with those who got a second dose at roughly 12 weeks. TCR sequencing was performed for approximately 240 trial participants, of whom about 200 were given two doses of AZD1222 and around 25 were given two doses of MenACWY control vaccine. Enrollment into the trials was organized by age into subgroups of 18-55, 56-69 and 70-plus years, and those subgroups contained approximately 160, 26 and 62 TCR-sequenced participants, respectively. General study outcomes and caveats: After two AZD1222 doses, spike-specific TCR breadth and depth were significantly higher than at day 0 and than in MenACWY recipients. Because no samples from the day 14 peak response were available, repertoires could be characterized only after the peak T cell response. The whole spike protein was spanned by vaccine-associated CD4 TCRs, and dominant responses were seen in regions 160-218 and 743-854. Conclusions about previously exposed vaccinees are limited because only six or seven AZD1222 recipients were SARS-CoV-2 seropositive at baseline. In the small 56-69-year group, the increase in depth fell short of significance, most likely because of low power. Participants were mostly white British and included more females than males, and it was suggested by the authors that clonal diversity may have been underestimated. Epitopes outside the regions mutated in the B.1.351 and B.1.1.7 variants were reportedly recognized by nearly half of the unique spike-specific TCRs.

The sample's time point label, decoded: baseline before first vaccination. Vaccinee samples came from UK trials COV001 and COV002, including a single-blind randomized controlled phase 2/3 trial of AZD1222 (ChAdOx1 nCoV-19) in healthy adults. Trial participant PBMC samples were collected at day 0 and day 28 after the second dose for TCRbeta chain sequencing. CDR1 and CDR2 were assigned from the germline V gene (reference sequence) as GTSNPN and SVGIG. From the cysteine up to the phenylalanine, the CDR3 has a length of 14 residues. The CDR3 DNA has 42 bases and is translated from base 1. V was cut back by 2 bases and J by 7 bases, leaving a gap of 14 bases between them.

This chain joins TRBV30 to TRBJ2-2, with no confident D gene call. The clonotype was recovered from an adult in good health. The sequencing used peripheral blood, collected on day 0 of AZD1222 vaccination. The CDR3 protein: CAWSRRPQGGELFF. The nucleotide sequence is TGTGCCTGGAGTAGGCGTCCCCAAGGCGGGGAGCTGTTTTTT.